Listed below are T cell receptor beta chains from one sample, sequenced in a study of graft-versus-host responses after intestinal transplantation. Generated by immunoSEQ multiplex PCR, the TCRdb table keeps only in-frame clones and is missing some. The profile shows around 45,000 clones, less than 95% of them singletons. This specimen was PBMCs, taken approximately 360 days after intestinal transplant. These TCRs come from a human patient who received an intestinal transplant, so some T cells may come from the graft donor. The CDR3 runs from the conserved cysteine through the conserved F or W. D genes are given only for firm matches. Clone size is not always given. Where it is, it says once, few, many or a class for expanded clones.

abundance,v_gene,d_gene,len,j_gene,CDR3aa,CDR3nt
-,TRBV4-1,TRBD1,15,TRBJ2-1,CASRIIGSGTGEQFF,TGCGCCAGCAGGATTATCGGCTCCGGGACAGGGGAGCAGTTCTTC
-,TRBV27,TRBD1,13,TRBJ1-1,CASQDRVTGEAFF,TGTGCCAGCCAAGACAGGGTGACAGGGGAAGCTTTCTTT
-,TRBV20-1,-,11,TRBJ1-1,CSALDGTEAFF,TGCAGTGCCCTGGACGGTACTGAAGCTTTCTTT
once,TRBV11-2,TRBD2,15,TRBJ2-3,CASSPSGSNTDTQYF,TGTGCCAGCAGCCCTAGCGGCAGCAACACAGATACGCAGTATTTT
-,TRBV19,TRBD2,15,TRBJ2-5,CASSRAGAQVETQYF,TGTGCCAGTAGTCGAGCGGGGGCCCAAGTAGAGACCCAGTACTTC
-,TRBV7-6,-,14,TRBJ2-2,CASSLRAGTGELFF,TGTGCCAGCAGCTTAAGGGCTGGCACCGGGGAGCTGTTTTTT
-,TRBV11-3,-,14,TRBJ2-3,CASSLSRSTDTQYF,TGTGCCAGCAGCTTATCGCGTAGCACAGATACGCAGTATTTT
-,TRBV4-1,-,17,TRBJ2-7,CASSQDGRGRKTYEQYF,TGCGCCAGCAGCCAAGATGGAAGGGGCCGAAAGACCTACGAGCAGTACTTC
-,TRBV14,-,15,TRBJ1-1,CASSPFRGRGAEAFF,TGTGCCAGCAGCCCCTTCCGGGGGAGAGGGGCTGAAGCTTTCTTT
-,TRBV18,TRBD1,17,TRBJ1-2,CASSPGQGAPSWYGYTF,TGTGCCAGCTCACCAGGACAGGGGGCGCCTTCATGGTATGGCTACACCTTC
-,TRBV4-1,-,15,TRBJ1-4,CASSQEHSRNEKLFF,TGCGCCAGCAGCCAAGAGCACAGCCGTAATGAAAAACTGTTTTTT
-,TRBV6-1,-,14,TRBJ1-4,CASIRGGSNEKLFF,TGTGCCAGCATCAGAGGCGGCTCTAATGAAAAACTGTTTTTT
-,TRBV28,-,15,TRBJ2-4,CASSPVRGRRNIQYF,TGTGCCAGCAGTCCAGTCAGGGGAAGACGGAACATTCAGTACTTC
-,TRBV5-5,TRBD1,16,TRBJ2-1,CASLVVAGQAYNEQFF,TGTGCCAGCCTTGTCGTCGCGGGACAGGCCTACAATGAGCAGTTCTTC
-,TRBV7-3,-,15,TRBJ2-2,CASSSTTGNTGELFF,TGTGCCAGCAGCTCCACGACAGGGAACACCGGGGAGCTGTTTTTT
-,TRBV9,TRBD1,13,TRBJ2-1,CASSVDRDNEQFF,TGTGCCAGCAGCGTTGACAGGGACAATGAGCAGTTCTTC
-,TRBV19,TRBD1,17,TRBJ1-3,CASSPTQRRDSRNTIYF,TGTGCCAGTAGCCCTACCCAGAGGCGGGACAGCCGAAACACCATATATTTT
-,TRBV5-1,-,14,TRBJ2-5,CASSLDQGPETQYF,TGCGCCAGCAGCTTGGATCAGGGTCCCGAGACCCAGTACTTC
-,TRBV7-7,-,13,TRBJ1-5,CASSPREGQPQHF,TGTGCCAGCAGCCCCAGAGAAGGTCAGCCCCAGCATTTT
-,TRBV11-3,-,16,TRBJ2-2,CASSYPEGPDTGELFF,TGTGCCAGCAGCTACCCCGAGGGCCCGGACACCGGGGAGCTGTTTTTT